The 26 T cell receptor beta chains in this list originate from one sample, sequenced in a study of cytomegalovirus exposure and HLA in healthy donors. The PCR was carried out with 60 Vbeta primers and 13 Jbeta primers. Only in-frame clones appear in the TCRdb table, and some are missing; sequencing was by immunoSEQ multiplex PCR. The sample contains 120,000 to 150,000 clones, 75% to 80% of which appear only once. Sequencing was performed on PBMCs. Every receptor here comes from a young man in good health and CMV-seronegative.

CDR3 sequence: CASSGGGNQPQHF. The CDR3 DNA reads as TGTGCCAGCAGTGGAGGGGGCAATCAGCCCCAGCATTTT. V gene TRBV6-5 combines with J gene TRBJ1-5, with D possibly matching TRBD1 (5 bases). This CDR3 is built from 13 residues. CDR1 and CDR2 from the germline V gene are MNHEY and SVGAGI. V gave up 5 bases and J gave up 2 bases, with 7 bases separating them.

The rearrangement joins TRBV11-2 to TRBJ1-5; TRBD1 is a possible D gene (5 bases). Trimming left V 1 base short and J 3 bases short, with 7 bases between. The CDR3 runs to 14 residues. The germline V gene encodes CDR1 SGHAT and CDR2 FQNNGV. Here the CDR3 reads CASSLGQNNQPQHF. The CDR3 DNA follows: TGTGCCAGCAGCTTAGGACAGAACAATCAGCCCCAGCATTTT.

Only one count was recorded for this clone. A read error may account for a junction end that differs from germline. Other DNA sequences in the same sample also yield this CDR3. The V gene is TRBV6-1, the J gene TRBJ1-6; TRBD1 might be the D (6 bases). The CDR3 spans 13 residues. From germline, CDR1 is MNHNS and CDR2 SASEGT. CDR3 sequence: CASTGTHNSPLHF. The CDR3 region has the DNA TGTGCCAGCACGGGGACACATAATTCCCCCCTCCACTTT.

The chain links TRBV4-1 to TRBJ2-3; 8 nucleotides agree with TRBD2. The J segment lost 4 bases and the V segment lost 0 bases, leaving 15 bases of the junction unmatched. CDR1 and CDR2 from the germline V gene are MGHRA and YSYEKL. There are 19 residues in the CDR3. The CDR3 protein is CASSQDHRGLVGPPDTQYF. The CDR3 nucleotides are TGCGCCAGCAGCCAAGACCACCGGGGACTAGTAGGGCCCCCAGATACGCAGTATTTT.

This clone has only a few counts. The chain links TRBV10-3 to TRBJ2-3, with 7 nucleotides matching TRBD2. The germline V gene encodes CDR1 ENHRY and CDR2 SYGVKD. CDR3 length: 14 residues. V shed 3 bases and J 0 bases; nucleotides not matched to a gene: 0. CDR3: CAISEAGSTDTQYF. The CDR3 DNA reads TGTGCCATCAGTGAAGCGGGAAGCACAGATACGCAGTATTTT.

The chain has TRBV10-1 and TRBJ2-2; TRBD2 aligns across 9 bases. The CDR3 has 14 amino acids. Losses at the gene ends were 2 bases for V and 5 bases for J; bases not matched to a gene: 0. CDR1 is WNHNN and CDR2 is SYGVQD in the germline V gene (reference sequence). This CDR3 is CASSESGGTGELFF. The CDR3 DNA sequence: TGCGCCAGCAGTGAGAGCGGGGGGACCGGGGAGCTGTTTTTT.

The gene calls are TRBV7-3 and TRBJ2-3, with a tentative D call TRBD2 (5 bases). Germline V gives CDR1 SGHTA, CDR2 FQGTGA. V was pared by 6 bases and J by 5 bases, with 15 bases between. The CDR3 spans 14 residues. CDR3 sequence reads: CASSVKGGLDTQYF. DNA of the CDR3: TGTGCCAGCAGTGTCAAGGGCGGGTTAGATACGCAGTATTTT.

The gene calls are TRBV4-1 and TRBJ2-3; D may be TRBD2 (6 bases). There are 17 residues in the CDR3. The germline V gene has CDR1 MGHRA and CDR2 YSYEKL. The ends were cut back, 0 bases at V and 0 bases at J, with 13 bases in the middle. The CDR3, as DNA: TGCGCCAGCAGCCAAGATATAGCGGAACCTAGCACAGATACGCAGTATTTT. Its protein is CASSQDIAEPSTDTQYF.

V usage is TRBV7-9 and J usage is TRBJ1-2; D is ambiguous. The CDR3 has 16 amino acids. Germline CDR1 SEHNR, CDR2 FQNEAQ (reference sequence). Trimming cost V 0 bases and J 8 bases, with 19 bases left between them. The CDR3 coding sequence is TGTGCCAGCAGCTTAGCGCTGGGCAGGACCCCGGGGGGCTACACCTTC. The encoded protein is CASSLALGRTPGGYTF.

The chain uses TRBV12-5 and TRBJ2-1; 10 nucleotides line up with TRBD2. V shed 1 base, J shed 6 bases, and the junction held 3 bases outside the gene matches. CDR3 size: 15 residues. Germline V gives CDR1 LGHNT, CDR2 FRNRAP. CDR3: CASGLGSGGANEQFF. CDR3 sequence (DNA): TGTGCTAGTGGTTTGGGGAGCGGGGGGGCCAATGAGCAGTTCTTC. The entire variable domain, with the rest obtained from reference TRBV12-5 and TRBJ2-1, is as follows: DARVTQTPRHKVTEMGQEVTMRCQPILGHNTVFWYRQTMMQGLELLAYFRNRAPLDDSGMPKDRFSAEMPDATLATLKIQPSEPRDSAVYFCASGLGSGGANEQFFGPGTRLTVL.

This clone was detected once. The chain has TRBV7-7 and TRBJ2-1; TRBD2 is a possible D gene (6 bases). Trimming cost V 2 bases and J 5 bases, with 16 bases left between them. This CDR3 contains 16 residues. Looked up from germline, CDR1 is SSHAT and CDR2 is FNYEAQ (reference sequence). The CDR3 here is CASSLFSLSGDNEQFF. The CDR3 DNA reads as TGTGCCAGCAGCTTATTTTCCCTTAGCGGTGACAATGAGCAGTTCTTC.

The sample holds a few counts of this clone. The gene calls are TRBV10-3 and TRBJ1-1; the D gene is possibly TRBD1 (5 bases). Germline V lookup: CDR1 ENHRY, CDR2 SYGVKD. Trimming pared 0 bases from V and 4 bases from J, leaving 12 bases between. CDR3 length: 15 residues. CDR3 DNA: TGTGCCATCAGTGAGTCCCCAGGGCGGGGCACTGAAGCTTTCTTT. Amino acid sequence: CAISESPGRGTEAFF.

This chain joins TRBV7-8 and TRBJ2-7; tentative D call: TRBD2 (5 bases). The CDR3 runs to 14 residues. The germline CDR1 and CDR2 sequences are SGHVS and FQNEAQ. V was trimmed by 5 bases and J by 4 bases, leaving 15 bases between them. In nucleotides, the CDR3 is TGTGCCAGCAGCAAATCGCGGGTGGGGTACGAGCAGTACTTC. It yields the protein CASSKSRVGYEQYF.

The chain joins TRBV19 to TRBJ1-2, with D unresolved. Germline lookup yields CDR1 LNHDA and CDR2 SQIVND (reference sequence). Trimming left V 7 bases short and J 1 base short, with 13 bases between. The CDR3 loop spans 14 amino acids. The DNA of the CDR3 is TGTGCCAGTACCACATATGAGGGTAACTATGGCTACACCTTC. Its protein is CASTTYEGNYGYTF.

CDR3 protein: CASSLVPLVRGETQYF. Here the CDR3 DNA reads TGTGCCAGCAGTTTAGTCCCCTTAGTAAGAGGCGAGACCCAGTACTTC. J is TRBJ2-5 and V is TRBV27; D remains ambiguous. The CDR3 sequence is 16 residues long. CDR1 MNHEY and CDR2 SMNVEV come from the germline V gene (reference sequence). Trimming took 2 bases from V and 5 from J, leaving 18 bases between them.

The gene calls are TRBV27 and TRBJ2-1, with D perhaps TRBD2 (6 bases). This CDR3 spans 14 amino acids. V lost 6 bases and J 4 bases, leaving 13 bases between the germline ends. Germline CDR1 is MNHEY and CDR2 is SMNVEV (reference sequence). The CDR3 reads CASRPAGTYNEQFF. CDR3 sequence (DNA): TGTGCCAGCAGGCCAGCGGGTACATACAATGAGCAGTTCTTC.

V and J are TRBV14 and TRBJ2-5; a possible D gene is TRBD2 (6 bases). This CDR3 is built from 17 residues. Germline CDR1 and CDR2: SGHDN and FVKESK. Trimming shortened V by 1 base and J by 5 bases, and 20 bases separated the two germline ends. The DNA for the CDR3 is TGTGCCAGCAGCCAAGGGCTGGGAGGACACCTAAGGGAGACCCAGTACTTC. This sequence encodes CASSQGLGGHLRETQYF.

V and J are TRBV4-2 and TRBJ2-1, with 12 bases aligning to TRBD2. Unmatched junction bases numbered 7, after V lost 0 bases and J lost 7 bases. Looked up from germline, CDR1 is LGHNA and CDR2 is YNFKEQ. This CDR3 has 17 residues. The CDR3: CASSQEMTSGGRNEQFF. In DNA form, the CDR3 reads TGTGCCAGCAGCCAAGAAATGACTAGCGGGGGTAGAAATGAGCAGTTCTTC.

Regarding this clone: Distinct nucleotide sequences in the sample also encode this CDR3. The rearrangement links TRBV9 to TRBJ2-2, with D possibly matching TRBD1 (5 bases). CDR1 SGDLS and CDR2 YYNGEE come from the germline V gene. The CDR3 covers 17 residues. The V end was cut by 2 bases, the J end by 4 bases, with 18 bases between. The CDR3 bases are TGTGCCAGCAGCGTGCCGCGGTCAGGGATGGGCACCGGGGAGCTGTTTTTT. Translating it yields CASSVPRSGMGTGELFF.

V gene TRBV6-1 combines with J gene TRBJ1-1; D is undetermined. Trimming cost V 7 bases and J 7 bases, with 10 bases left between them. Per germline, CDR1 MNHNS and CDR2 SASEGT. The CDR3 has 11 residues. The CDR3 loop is CASIKLFEAFF. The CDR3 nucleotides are TGTGCCAGCATCAAACTCTTTGAAGCTTTCTTT.

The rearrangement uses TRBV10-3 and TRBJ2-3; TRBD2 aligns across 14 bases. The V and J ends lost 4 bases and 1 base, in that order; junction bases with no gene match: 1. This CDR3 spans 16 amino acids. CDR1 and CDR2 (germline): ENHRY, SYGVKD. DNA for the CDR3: TGTGCCATCAGTGGGGGACTAGCGGGGGGCACAGATACGCAGTATTTT. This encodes CAISGGLAGGTDTQYF.

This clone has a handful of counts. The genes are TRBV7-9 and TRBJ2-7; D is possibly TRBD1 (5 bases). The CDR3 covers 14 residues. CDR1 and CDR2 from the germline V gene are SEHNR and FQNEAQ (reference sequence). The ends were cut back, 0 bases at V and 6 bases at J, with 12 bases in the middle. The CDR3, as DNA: TGTGCCAGCAGCTTAGCCAGGGAATCTTTCGAGCAGTACTTC. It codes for CASSLARESFEQYF.

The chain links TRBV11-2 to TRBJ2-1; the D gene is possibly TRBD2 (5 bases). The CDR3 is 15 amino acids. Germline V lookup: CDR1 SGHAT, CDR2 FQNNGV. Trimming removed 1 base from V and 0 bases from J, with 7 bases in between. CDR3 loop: CASSLAGSSYNEQFF. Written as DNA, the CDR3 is TGTGCCAGCAGCTTAGCTGGGAGCTCCTACAATGAGCAGTTCTTC.

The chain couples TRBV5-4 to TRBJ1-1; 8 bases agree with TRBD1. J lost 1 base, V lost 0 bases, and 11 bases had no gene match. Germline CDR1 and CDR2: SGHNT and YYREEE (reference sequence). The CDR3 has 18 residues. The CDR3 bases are TGTGCCAGCAGCTTGGGTCCCGGGACAGGAGGCGGGAACACTGAAGCTTTCTTT. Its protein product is CASSLGPGTGGGNTEAFF. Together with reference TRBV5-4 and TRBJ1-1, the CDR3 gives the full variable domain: ETGVTQSPTHLIKTRGQQVTLRCSSQSGHNTVSWYQQALGQGPQFIFQYYREEENGRGNFPPRFSGLQFPNYSSELNVNALELDDSALYLCASSLGPGTGGGNTEAFFGQGTRLTVV.

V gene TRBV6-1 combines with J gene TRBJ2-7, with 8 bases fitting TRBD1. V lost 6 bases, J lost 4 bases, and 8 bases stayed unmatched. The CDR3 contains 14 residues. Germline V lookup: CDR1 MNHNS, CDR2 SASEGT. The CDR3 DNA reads TGTGCCAGCAGCGGCGGGACAGGCCTATACGAGCAGTACTTC. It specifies CASSGGTGLYEQYF.

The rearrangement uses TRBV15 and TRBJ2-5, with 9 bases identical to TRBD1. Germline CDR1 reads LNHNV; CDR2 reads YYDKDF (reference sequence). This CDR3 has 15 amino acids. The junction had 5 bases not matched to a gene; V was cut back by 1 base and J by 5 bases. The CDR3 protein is CATSRGDRAAETQYF. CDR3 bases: TGTGCCACCAGCAGAGGGGACAGGGCGGCCGAGACCCAGTACTTC.